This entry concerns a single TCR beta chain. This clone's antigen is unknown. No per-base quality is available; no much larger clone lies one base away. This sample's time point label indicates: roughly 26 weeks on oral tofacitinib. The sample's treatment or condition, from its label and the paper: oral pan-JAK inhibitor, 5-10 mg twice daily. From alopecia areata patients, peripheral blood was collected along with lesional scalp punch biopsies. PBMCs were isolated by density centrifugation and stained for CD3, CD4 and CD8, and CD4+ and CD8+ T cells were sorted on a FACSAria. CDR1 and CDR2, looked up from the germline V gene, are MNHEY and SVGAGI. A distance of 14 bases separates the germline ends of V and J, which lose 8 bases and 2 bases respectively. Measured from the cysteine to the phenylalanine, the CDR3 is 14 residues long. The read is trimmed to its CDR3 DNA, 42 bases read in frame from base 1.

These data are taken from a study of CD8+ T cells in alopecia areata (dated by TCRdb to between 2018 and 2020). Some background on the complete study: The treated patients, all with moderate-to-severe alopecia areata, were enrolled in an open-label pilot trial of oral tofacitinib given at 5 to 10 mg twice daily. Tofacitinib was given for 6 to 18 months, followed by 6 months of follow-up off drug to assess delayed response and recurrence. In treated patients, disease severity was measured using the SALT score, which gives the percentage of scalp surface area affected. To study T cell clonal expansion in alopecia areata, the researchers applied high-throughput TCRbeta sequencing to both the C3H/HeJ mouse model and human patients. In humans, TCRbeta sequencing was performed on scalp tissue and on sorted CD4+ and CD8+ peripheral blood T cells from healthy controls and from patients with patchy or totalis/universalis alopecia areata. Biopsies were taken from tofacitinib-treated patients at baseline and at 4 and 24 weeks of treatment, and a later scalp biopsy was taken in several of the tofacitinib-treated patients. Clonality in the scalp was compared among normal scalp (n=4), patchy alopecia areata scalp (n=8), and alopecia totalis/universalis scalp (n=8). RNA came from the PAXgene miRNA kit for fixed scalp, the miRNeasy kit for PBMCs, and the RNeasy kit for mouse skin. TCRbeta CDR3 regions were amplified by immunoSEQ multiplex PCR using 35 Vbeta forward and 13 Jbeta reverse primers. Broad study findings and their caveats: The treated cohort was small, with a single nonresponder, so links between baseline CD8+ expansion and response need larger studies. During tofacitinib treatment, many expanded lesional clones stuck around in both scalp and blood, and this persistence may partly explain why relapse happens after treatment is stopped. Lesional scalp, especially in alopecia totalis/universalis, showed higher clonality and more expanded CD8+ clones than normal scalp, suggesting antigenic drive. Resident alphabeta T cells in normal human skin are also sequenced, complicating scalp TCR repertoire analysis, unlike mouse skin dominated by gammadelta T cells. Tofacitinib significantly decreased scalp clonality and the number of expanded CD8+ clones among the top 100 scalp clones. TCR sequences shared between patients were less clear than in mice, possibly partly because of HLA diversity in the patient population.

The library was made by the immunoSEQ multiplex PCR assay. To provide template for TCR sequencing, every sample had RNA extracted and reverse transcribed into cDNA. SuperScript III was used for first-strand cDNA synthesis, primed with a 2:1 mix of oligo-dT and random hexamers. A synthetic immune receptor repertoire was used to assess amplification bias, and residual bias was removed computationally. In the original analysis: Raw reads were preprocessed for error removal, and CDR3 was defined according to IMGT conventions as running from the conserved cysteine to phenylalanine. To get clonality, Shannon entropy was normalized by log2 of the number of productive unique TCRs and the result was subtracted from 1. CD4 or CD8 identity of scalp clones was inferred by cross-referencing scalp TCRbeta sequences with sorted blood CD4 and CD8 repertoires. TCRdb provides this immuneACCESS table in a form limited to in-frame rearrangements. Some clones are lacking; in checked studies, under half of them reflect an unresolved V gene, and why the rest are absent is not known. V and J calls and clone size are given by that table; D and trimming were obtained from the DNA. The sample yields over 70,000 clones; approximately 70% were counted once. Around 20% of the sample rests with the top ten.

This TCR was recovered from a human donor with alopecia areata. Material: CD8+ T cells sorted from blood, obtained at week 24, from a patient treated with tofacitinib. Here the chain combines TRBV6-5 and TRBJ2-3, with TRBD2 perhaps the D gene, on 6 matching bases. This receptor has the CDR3 CASWVAADTDTQYF. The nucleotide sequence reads TGTGCCAGCTGGGTAGCGGCGGACACAGATACGCAGTATTTT.